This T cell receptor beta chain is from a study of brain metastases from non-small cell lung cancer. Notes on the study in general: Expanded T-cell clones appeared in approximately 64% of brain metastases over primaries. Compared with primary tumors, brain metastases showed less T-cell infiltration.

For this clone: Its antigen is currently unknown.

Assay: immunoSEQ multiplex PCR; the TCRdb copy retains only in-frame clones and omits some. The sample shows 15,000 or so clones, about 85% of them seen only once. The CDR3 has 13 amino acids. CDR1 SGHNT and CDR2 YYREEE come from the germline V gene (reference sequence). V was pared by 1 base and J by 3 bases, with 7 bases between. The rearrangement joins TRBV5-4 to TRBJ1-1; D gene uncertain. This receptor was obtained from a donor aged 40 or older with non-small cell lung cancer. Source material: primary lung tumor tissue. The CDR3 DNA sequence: TGTGCCAGCAGCTTGAGGAGTGACACTGAAGCTTTCTTT. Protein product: CASSLRSDTEAFF. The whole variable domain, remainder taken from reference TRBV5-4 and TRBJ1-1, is ETGVTQSPTHLIKTRGQQVTLRCSSQSGHNTVSWYQQALGQGPQFIFQYYREEENGRGNFPPRFSGLQFPNYSSELNVNALELDDSALYLCASSLRSDTEAFFGQGTRLTVV.